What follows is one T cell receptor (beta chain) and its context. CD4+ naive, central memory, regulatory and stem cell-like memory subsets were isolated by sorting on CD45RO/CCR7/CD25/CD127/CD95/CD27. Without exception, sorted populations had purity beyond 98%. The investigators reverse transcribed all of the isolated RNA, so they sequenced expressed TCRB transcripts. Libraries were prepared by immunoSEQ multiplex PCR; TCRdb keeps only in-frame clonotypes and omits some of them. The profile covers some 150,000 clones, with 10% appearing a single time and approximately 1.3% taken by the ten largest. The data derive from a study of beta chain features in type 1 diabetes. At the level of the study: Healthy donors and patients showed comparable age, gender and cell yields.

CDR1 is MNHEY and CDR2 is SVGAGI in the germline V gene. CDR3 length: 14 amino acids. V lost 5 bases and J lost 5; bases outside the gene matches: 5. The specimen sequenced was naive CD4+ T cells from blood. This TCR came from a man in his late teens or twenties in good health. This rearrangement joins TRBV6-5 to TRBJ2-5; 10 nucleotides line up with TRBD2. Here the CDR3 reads CASSTSGAGETQYF. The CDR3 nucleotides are TGTGCCAGCAGTACTAGCGGGGCCGGGGAGACCCAGTACTTC.